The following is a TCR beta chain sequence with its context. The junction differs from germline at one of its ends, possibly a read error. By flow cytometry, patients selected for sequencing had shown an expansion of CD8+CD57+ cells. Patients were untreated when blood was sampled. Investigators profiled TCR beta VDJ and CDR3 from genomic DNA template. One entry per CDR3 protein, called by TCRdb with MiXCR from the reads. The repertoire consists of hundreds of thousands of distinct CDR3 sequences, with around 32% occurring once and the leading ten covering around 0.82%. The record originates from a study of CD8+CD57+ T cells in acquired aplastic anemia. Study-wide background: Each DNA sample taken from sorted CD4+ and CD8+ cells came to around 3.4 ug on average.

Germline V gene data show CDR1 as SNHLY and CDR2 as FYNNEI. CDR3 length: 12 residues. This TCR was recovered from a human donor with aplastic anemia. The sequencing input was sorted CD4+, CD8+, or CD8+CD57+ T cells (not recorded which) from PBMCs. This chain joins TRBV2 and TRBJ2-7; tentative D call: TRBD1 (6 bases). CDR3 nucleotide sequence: TGTGCCAGCCGGGACACCTCCCACGAGCAGTACTTC. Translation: CASRDTSHEQYF.